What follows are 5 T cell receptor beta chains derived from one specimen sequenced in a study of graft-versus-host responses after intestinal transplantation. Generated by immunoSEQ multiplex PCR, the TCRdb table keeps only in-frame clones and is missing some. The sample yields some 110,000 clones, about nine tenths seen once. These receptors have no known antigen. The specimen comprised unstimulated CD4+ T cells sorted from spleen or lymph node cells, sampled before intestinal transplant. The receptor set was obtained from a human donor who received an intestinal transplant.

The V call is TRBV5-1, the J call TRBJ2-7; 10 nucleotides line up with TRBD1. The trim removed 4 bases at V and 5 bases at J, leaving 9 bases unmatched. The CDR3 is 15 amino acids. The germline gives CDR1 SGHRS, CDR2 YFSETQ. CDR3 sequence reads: CASSRTGGLFHEQYF. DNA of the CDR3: TGCGCCAGCAGCCGGACAGGGGGGCTTTTCCACGAGCAGTACTTC.

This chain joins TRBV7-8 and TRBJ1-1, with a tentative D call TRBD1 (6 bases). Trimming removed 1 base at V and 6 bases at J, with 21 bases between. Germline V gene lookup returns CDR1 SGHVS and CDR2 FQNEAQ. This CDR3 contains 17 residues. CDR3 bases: TGTGCCAGCAGCTTAGTGGGGGGGCTGGGGAATAGGGCTGAAGCTTTCTTT. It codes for CASSLVGGLGNRAEAFF.

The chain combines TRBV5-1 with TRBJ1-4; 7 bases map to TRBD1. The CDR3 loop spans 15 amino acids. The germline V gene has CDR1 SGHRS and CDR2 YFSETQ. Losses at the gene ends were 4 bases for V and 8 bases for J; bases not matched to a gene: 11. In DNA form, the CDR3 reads TGCGCCAGCAGCCAAACAGGGGAGGCCGGGGAAAAACTGTTTTTT. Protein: CASSQTGEAGEKLFF.

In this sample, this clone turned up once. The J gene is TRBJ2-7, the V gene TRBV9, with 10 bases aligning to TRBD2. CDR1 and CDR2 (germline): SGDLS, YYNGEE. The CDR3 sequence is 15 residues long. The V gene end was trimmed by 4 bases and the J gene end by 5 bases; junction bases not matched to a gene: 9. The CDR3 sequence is CASSPPQREGNEQYF. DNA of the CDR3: TGTGCCAGCAGCCCCCCCCAGCGGGAGGGCAACGAGCAGTACTTC.

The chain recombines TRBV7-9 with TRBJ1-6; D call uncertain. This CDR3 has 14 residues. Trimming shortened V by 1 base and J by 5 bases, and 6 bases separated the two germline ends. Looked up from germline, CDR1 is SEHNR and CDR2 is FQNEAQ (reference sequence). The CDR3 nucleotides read TGTGCCAGCAGCTTAGGGAGTAATAATTCACCCCTCCACTTT. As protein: CASSLGSNNSPLHF.